This TCR beta chain was retrieved from a study of cytomegalovirus exposure and HLA in healthy donors. Findings and limits, study-wide: Earlier results showed most TCR beta V segments being productive about 87% or about 30% of the time. Analysis was performed later, and it showed HLA-associated TCR beta chains to be more clonally expanded than equally common others.

The PCR employed 60 Vbeta primers together with 13 Jbeta primers. Profiled with immunoSEQ multiplex PCR; TCRdb holds only in-frame clones, not every one. This sample lists approximately 200,000 clones; its ten largest clones have 0.74%. The CDR3 has 12 residues. Germline values: CDR1 WNHNN, CDR2 SYGVQD (reference sequence). The trim removed 11 bases at V and 13 bases at J, leaving 12 bases unmatched. Details on this clone: The antigen remains undetermined.

The V and J genes are TRBV10-1 and TRBJ2-1; TRBD2 matches 9 bases. The sequenced sample was PBMCs. The TCR was taken from a boy younger than 18 in good health and CMV-seronegative. The CDR3 is CARSKPGLAQFF. The CDR3 DNA reads as TGCGCCCGATCCAAACCGGGACTAGCTCAGTTCTTC.